This entry features one T cell receptor beta chain sequence. Its antigen is undetermined. The data were obtained in a study of cytomegalovirus exposure and HLA in healthy donors. Study in general: Across a few hundred genotyped donors, 81% landed in the Caucasian-associated ancestry cluster.

Study-wide results and caveats: Many donors carried some public TCRs, although rarity characterized most TCR sequences.

CDR1 and CDR2 (germline): SGHAT, FQNNGV. The length of the CDR3 is 18 residues. Losses at the gene ends were 5 bases for V and 1 base for J; bases not matched to a gene: 8. PCR amplification relied on 60 Vbeta primers (plus 13 Jbeta primers). Data came from immunoSEQ multiplex PCR; TCRdb stores just in-frame clones and leaves some out. Here the sample spans about 160,000 clones, about 72% being singletons. The source of this sequence is a man in his 60s in good health and CMV-seronegative. V is TRBV11-2 and J is TRBJ2-6; 10 positions agree with TRBD2. Sequencing was performed on PBMCs. CDR3 sequence: CASSRPGTSVSGANVLTF. The CDR3 DNA is TGTGCCAGCAGCCGACCCGGGACTAGCGTTTCTGGGGCCAACGTCCTGACTTTC.